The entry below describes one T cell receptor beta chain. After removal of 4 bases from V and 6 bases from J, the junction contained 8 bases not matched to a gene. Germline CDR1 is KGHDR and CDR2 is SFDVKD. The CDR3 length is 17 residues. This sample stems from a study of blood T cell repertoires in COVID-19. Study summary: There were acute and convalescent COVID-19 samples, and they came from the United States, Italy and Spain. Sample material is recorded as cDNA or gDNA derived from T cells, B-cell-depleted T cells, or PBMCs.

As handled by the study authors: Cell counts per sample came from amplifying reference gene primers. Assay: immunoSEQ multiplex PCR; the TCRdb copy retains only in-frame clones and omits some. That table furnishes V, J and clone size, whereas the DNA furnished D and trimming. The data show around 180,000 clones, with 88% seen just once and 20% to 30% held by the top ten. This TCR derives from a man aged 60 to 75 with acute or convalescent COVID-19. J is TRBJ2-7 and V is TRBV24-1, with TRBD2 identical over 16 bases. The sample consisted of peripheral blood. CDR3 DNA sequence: TGTGCCACCAGTGAGCCTCCGGGACTAGCGGGAGGGGGCGAGCAGTACTTC. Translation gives CATSEPPGLAGGGEQYF.